One sample yielded the 22 T cell receptor beta chains listed below, sequenced in a study of graft-versus-host responses after intestinal transplantation. Data came from immunoSEQ multiplex PCR; TCRdb stores just in-frame clones and leaves some out. The data contain under 85,000 clones, roughly 88% of them singletons. No antigen is known for these receptors. The material was unstimulated CD8+ T cells sorted from spleen or lymph node cells, obtained before intestinal transplant. These receptors all come from a human donor who received an intestinal transplant.

The V call is TRBV10-3, the J call TRBJ2-5; 8 bases align to TRBD2. With 6 bases clipped from V and 7 bases from J, the junction kept 7 bases outside the gene matches. This CDR3 spans 13 amino acids. The germline CDR1 and CDR2 sequences are ENHRY and SYGVKD. In nucleotides, the CDR3 is TGTGCCATCAGACTAGCGGCGACTGGGACCCAGTACTTC. Translation gives CAIRLAATGTQYF.

The chain is built from TRBV5-6 and TRBJ2-7, with a tentative D call TRBD1 (6 bases). The germline V gene has CDR1 SGHDT and CDR2 YYEEEE. There are 13 residues in the CDR3. V was cut by 4 bases and J by 3 bases, with 11 bases left in between. This CDR3 reads CASSTLTGYEQYF. The CDR3 region has the DNA TGTGCCAGCAGCACCCTGACAGGCTACGAGCAGTACTTC. Full variable domain (outside the CDR3, taken from reference TRBV5-6 and TRBJ2-7): DAGVTQSPTHLIKTRGQQVTLRCSPKSGHDTVSWYQQALGQGPQFIFQYYEEEERQRGNFPDRFSGHQFPNYSSELNVNALLLGDSALYLCASSTLTGYEQYFGPGTRLTVT.

The chain has TRBV4-2 and TRBJ1-1; the D gene is possibly TRBD1 (6 bases). CDR3 length: 14 residues. V lost 0 bases to trimming and J lost 6 bases, with 11 bases between them. Germline CDR1 LGHNA, CDR2 YNFKEQ. CDR3 sequence: CASSQDRGAPEAFF. CDR3 nucleotides: TGTGCCAGCAGCCAAGATCGGGGGGCCCCTGAAGCTTTCTTT.

A single count supports this clone. The chain links TRBV6-5 to TRBJ2-3, with 8 bases aligning to TRBD2. The CDR3 is made up of 14 amino acids. Germline CDR1 is MNHEY and CDR2 is SVGAGI. V shed 6 bases and J 3 bases; nucleotides not matched to a gene: 5. CDR3 sequence (DNA): TGTGCCAGCAGCGCGGGGGGCTGGACAGATACGCAGTATTTT. Translation gives CASSAGGWTDTQYF.

The rearrangement links TRBV7-6 to TRBJ1-1, with unresolved D. The germline V gene encodes CDR1 SGHVS and CDR2 FNYEAQ. The V gene lost 5 bases and the J gene lost 0 bases, with 10 bases spanning the gap. The CDR3 spans 14 residues. In DNA, the CDR3 is TGTGCCAGCAGCCCCGGGGAGATGAACACTGAAGCTTTCTTT. Protein: CASSPGEMNTEAFF.

The rearrangement joins TRBV6-1 to TRBJ2-7; D uncertain. The CDR3 consists of 14 residues. The V gene's germline CDR1 is MNHNS and CDR2 SASEGT. Trimming pared 8 bases from V and 0 bases from J, leaving 14 bases between. CDR3 amino acids: CASLGAPSSYEQYF. The CDR3 nucleotides are TGTGCCAGCCTTGGAGCCCCGAGCTCCTACGAGCAGTACTTC.

This chain links TRBV29-1 with TRBJ2-7; a possible D gene is TRBD2 (5 bases). The germline V gene encodes CDR1 SQVTM and CDR2 ANQGSEA. Trimming took 7 bases from V and 6 from J, leaving 13 bases between them. The length of the CDR3 is 11 residues. DNA for the CDR3: TGCAGCGGAGACCTTGGAGGCGAGCAGTACTTC. Its protein is CSGDLGGEQYF.

V and J are TRBV7-2 and TRBJ2-3, with TRBD1 as a possible D gene (6 bases). The germline V gene encodes CDR1 SGHTA and CDR2 FQGNSA. The CDR3 covers 15 residues. The V end was cut by 5 bases, the J end by 0 bases, with 12 bases between. The CDR3 coding sequence is TGTGCCAGCAGCCGAGGGGGAGTAAGCACAGATACGCAGTATTTT. It yields the protein CASSRGGVSTDTQYF.

The chain uses TRBV6-5 and TRBJ2-5; a possible D gene is TRBD2 (5 bases). CDR3 length equals 14 residues. The V end lost 1 base, the J end lost 5 bases, and 11 bases lay between the germline ends. The germline V gene has CDR1 MNHEY and CDR2 SVGAGI. The CDR3 DNA reads TGTGCCAGCAGTTACTTTGGCCCGGGGGAGACCCAGTACTTC. Protein sequence: CASSYFGPGETQYF.

V gene TRBV4-2 combines with J gene TRBJ2-3, with TRBD2 matching over 12 bases. CDR3 size: 18 residues. CDR1 is LGHNA, CDR2 YNFKEQ, per germline. Trimming removed 4 bases from V and 1 base from J; junction bases left unmatched: 9. This CDR3 reads CASSRRLAGALGTDTQYF. CDR3 bases: TGTGCCAGCAGCCGCAGACTAGCGGGGGCGCTAGGCACAGATACGCAGTATTTT.

The genes are TRBV5-5 and TRBJ2-2; possible D gene TRBD1, 5 bases. CDR3 length: 17 amino acids. V was trimmed by 0 bases and J by 5 bases, leaving 17 bases between them. Germline V gene sequence: CDR1 SGHKS, CDR2 YYEKEE (reference sequence). DNA of the CDR3: TGTGCCAGCAGCTTGGGAACAGGATCGGTGAGGACCGGGGAGCTGTTTTTT. This sequence encodes CASSLGTGSVRTGELFF. Full variable domain (outside the CDR3, taken from reference TRBV5-5 and TRBJ2-2): DAGVTQSPTHLIKTRGQQVTLRCSPISGHKSVSWYQQVLGQGPQFIFQYYEKEERGRGNFPDRFSARQFPNYSSELNVNALLLGDSALYLCASSLGTGSVRTGELFFGEGSRLTVL.

The chain uses TRBV5-6 and TRBJ1-6, with a weak D call TRBD1 (6 bases). CDR1 is SGHDT, CDR2 YYEEEE, per germline. This CDR3 comprises 15 residues. Trimming left V 1 base short and J 7 bases short, with 12 bases between. CDR3 sequence (DNA): TGTGCCAGCAGCTTGAGCCCAGGGGAGAATTCACCCCTCCACTTT. Residues: CASSLSPGENSPLHF.

The gene calls are TRBV10-1 and TRBJ2-3; a weak D match, TRBD2 (6 bases). The CDR3 has 15 residues. CDR1 and CDR2 from the germline V gene are WNHNN and SYGVQD (reference sequence). The germline V and J ends were trimmed by 3 bases and 5 bases, with 15 bases remaining between them. Here the CDR3 DNA reads TGCGCCAGCAGTGATTCCCCGGGACTCAGAGATACGCAGTATTTT. Protein product: CASSDSPGLRDTQYF.

This chain uses TRBV6-1 with TRBJ2-5, with D unclear. The end of the DNA is better explained by TRBJ2-7, so the J call may be wrong. The CDR3 contains 12 residues. Germline V gene data show CDR1 as MNHNS and CDR2 as SASEGT. DNA of the CDR3: TGTGCCAGCATTGGCCTAGTGAACGAGCAGTACTTC. Its translation is CASIGLVNEQYF.

The rearrangement links TRBV10-3 to TRBJ1-1, with TRBD1 identical over 9 bases. The junction had 5 bases not matched to a gene; V was cut back by 11 bases and J by 4 bases. Germline assignment: CDR1 ENHRY and CDR2 SYGVKD. The CDR3 loop spans 12 amino acids. CDR3 DNA: TGTGCCGCGACGGGACAGGGCACTGAAGCTTTCTTT. Encoded protein: CAATGQGTEAFF.

This chain uses TRBV18 with TRBJ2-5; 7 bases align to TRBD2. Germline trimming cut 0 bases from V and 2 bases from J; bases unmatched to any gene: 6. Germline V gene lookup returns CDR1 KGHSH and CDR2 LQKENI. The CDR3 has 16 amino acids. The CDR3 is CASSPPYGTKQETQYF. CDR3 bases: TGTGCCAGCTCACCACCCTACGGGACTAAACAAGAGACCCAGTACTTC.

This chain links TRBV7-8 with TRBJ2-1; TRBD2 aligns across 7 bases. The CDR3 spans 16 residues. V shed 2 bases and J 3 bases; nucleotides not matched to a gene: 7. Germline lookup yields CDR1 SGHVS and CDR2 FQNEAQ. The CDR3 here is CASSLSGRGFYNEQFF. The CDR3 DNA sequence: TGTGCCAGCAGCTTATCCGGGCGGGGGTTCTACAATGAGCAGTTCTTC.

V is TRBV5-1 and J is TRBJ2-1; tentative D call: TRBD1 (6 bases). The CDR3 loop spans 16 amino acids. Germline V lookup: CDR1 SGHRS, CDR2 YFSETQ. V dropped 4 bases and J dropped 5 bases, with 19 bases sitting between them. CDR3 sequence: CASSIQWDTPDNEQFF. Here the CDR3 DNA reads TGCGCCAGCAGCATACAATGGGACACCCCAGACAATGAGCAGTTCTTC.

This chain links TRBV15 with TRBJ1-5; the match to TRBD1 covers 9 bases. The CDR3 runs to 14 residues. V gave up 9 bases and J gave up 5 bases; unmatched junction bases: 8. Per germline, CDR1 LNHNV and CDR2 YYDKDF (reference sequence). This chain's CDR3 is CATTNRGLDQPQHF. The CDR3 DNA is TGTGCCACGACAAACAGGGGGCTCGATCAGCCCCAGCATTTT.

Judged by abundance, this clone is medium-sized. The rearrangement uses TRBV5-6 and TRBJ2-4; TRBD2 agrees at 8 bases. The CDR3 runs to 15 residues. Germline-derived CDR1 and CDR2 are SGHDT and YYEEEE. With 4 bases clipped from V and 7 bases from J, the junction kept 10 bases outside the gene matches. CDR3 residues: CASSLGLGGGNIQYF. The CDR3 nucleotides are TGTGCCAGCAGCCTGGGTTTGGGCGGGGGGAACATTCAGTACTTC.

The J gene is TRBJ2-5, the V gene TRBV13; 10 bases fit TRBD2. The CDR3 is 14 amino acids. The V segment lost 1 base and the J segment 5 bases; nucleotides outside the gene matches: 1. CDR1 is PRHDT, CDR2 FYEKMQ, per germline (reference sequence). CDR3 protein: CASSLVTSGETQYF. The CDR3 region has the DNA TGTGCCAGCAGCTTAGTGACTAGCGGGGAGACCCAGTACTTC.

The chain uses TRBV2 and TRBJ2-5; tentatively, D is TRBD1 (5 bases). Trimming removed 1 base at V and 4 bases at J, with 22 bases between. This CDR3 region has 18 residues. Looked up from germline, CDR1 is SNHLY and CDR2 is FYNNEI. For the CDR3, the DNA is TGTGCCAGCAGTGAAGAGACAGCCGGGTCCCTCTATGGAGAGACCCAGTACTTC. This sequence encodes CASSEETAGSLYGETQYF.